What follows are 3 T cell receptor beta chains derived from one specimen sequenced in a study of T cells in Graves' hyperthyroidism and ophthalmopathy. TCR beta CDR3 region amplification was performed from RNA transcripts. Initially, a first-round RT-PCR of the TCR CDR3 employed the HTBI primer set. TCRdb itself ran the multiplex PCR reads through MiXCR, one entry per CDR3 protein. Found here are 450,000 to 550,000 distinct CDR3 sequences, around 24% of them singletons; the top ten hold around 10%. Material: blood. The origin of the receptors is a woman under 40 with Graves' ophthalmopathy.

This clonotype was recorded at least ten times. The chain combines TRBV11-1 with TRBJ1-2; 9 bases line up with TRBD1. Germline trimming cut 1 base from V and 2 bases from J; bases unmatched to any gene: 11. This CDR3 has 18 amino acids. The V gene's germline CDR1 is SGHAT and CDR2 FQDESV (reference sequence). The CDR3 here is CASSLVGQGRWANYGYTF. In DNA, the CDR3 is TGTGCCAGCAGCTTAGTGGGACAGGGAAGATGGGCCAACTATGGCTACACCTTC.

J is TRBJ1-1 and V is TRBV10-3, with 7 nucleotides matching TRBD1. The CDR3 is made up of 14 amino acids. Germline CDR1 and CDR2: ENHRY and SYGVKD. Germline trimming cut 5 bases from V and 6 bases from J; bases unmatched to any gene: 9. The CDR3 DNA reads as TGTGCCATCAGTCCTCAAGGGGGCGATTCTGAAGCTTTCTTT. Its protein is CAISPQGGDSEAFF.

This clonotype was recorded at least ten times. This rearrangement joins TRBV5-1 to TRBJ2-7, with D unclear. Germline CDR1 and CDR2: SGHRS and YFSETQ. This CDR3 has 17 amino acids. V lost 0 bases and J 3 bases, leaving 19 bases between the germline ends. Here the CDR3 reads CASSLVATQDGIYEQYF. Written as DNA, the CDR3 is TGCGCCAGCAGCTTGGTTGCGACCCAAGATGGAATCTACGAGCAGTACTTC.